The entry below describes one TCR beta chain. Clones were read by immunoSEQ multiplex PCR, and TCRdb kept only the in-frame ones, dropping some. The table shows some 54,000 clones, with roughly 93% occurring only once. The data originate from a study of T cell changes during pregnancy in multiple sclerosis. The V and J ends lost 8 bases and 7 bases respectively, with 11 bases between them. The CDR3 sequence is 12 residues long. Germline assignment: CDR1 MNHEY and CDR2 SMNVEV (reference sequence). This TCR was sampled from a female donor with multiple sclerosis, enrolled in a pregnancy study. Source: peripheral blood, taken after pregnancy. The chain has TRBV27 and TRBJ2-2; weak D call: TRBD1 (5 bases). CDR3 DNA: TGTGCCAGCCGAAGACAGATCGGGGAGCTGTTTTTT. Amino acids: CASRRQIGELFF.